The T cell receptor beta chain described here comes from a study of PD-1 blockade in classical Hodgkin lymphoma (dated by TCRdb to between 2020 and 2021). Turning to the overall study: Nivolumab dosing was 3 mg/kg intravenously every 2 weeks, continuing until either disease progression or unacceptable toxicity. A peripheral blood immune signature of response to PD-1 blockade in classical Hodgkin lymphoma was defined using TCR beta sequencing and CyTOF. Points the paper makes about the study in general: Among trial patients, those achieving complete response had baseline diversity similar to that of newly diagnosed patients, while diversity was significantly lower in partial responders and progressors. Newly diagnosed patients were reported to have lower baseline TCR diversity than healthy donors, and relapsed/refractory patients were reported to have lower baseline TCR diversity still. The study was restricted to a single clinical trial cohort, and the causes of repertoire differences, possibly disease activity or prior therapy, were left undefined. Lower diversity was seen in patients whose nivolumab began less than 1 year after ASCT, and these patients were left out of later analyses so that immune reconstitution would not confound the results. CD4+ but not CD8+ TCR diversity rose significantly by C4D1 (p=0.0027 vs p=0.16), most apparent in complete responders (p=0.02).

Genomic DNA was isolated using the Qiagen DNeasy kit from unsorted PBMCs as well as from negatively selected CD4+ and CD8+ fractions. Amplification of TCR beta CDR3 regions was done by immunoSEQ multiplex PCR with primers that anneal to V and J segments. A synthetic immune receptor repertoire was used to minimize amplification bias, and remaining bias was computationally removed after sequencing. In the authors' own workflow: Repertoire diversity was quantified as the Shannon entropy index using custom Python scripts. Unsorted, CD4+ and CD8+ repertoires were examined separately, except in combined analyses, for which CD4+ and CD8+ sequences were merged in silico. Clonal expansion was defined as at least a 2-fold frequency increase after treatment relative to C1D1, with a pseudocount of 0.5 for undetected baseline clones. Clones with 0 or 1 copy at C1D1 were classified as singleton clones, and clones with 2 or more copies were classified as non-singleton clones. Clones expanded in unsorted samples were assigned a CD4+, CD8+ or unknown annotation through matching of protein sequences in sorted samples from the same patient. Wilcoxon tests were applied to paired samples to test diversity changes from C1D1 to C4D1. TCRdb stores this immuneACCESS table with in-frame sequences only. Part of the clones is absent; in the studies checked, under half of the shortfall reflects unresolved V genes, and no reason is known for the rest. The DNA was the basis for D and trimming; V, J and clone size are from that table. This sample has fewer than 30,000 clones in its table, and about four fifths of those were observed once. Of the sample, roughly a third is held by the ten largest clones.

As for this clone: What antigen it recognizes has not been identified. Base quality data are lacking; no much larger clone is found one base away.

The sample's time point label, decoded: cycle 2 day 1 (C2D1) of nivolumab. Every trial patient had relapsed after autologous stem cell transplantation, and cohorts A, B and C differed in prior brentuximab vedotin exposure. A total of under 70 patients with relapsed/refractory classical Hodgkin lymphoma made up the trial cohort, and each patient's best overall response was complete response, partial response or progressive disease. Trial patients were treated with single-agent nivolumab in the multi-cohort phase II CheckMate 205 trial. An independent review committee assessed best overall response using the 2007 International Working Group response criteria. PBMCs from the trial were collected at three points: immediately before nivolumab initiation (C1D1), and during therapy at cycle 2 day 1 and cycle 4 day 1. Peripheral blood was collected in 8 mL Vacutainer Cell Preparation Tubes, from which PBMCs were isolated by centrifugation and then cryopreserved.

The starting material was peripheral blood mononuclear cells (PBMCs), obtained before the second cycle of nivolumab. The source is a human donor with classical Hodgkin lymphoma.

CDR3 loop: CASSFDGQYNQPQHF. The nucleotide sequence reads as follows: TGTGCCAGCAGCTTCGACGGACAGTACAATCAGCCCCAGCATTTT. The rearranged segments are TRBV7-2 and TRBJ1-5; the best D guess is TRBD1, with 6 bases matching. V was cut back by 3 bases and J by 3 bases, leaving a gap of 12 bases between them. CDR1 and CDR2 are drawn from the germline V gene: SGHTA, FQGNSA. The CDR3 runs 15 residues from the cysteine to the phenylalanine. Of the read, only the CDR3 DNA is kept; its 45 bases are in frame from base 1. Supplemented by the reference TRBV7-2 and TRBJ1-5 proteins around the CDR3, the complete variable domain is GAGVSQSPSNKVTEKGKDVELRCDPISGHTALYWYRQSLGQGLEFLIYFQGNSAPDKSGLPSDRFSAERTGGSVSTLTIQRTQQEDSAVYLCASSFDGQYNQPQHFGDGTRLSIL.